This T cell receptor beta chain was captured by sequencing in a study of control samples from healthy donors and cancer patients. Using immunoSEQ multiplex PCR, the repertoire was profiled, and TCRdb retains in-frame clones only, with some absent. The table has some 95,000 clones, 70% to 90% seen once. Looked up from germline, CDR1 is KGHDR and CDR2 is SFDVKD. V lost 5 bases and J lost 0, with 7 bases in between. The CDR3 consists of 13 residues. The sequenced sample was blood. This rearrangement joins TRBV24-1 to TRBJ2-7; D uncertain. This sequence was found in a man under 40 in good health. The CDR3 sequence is CATSASSSYEQYF. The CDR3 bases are TGTGCCACCAGTGCGTCTAGCTCCTACGAGCAGTACTTC.